Each of the 21 T cell receptor beta chains below was sequenced from the same sample in a study of T-cell reconstitution after alpha-beta-depleted transplantation in children. Unique molecular identifiers were used in preparing the TCRbeta library. One entry per CDR3 protein results from TCRdb running MiXCR on the PCR reads. The sample includes 450,000 to 600,000 distinct CDR3 sequences, roughly a tenth of them seen just once. The sample was PBMCs, taken before TCRalphabeta/CD19-depleted stem cell transplant. The receptors come from a child aged 2-15 years with inherited bone marrow failure, due to receive a stem cell transplant.

The V gene is TRBV6-6, the J gene TRBJ2-7; no clear D gene. CDR1 and CDR2 (germline): MNHNY, SVGAGI (reference sequence). The CDR3 sequence is 13 residues long. Trimming left V 5 bases short and J 0 bases short, with 8 bases between. The CDR3 DNA reads as TGTGCCAGCAGTAGGGCCGACTCCTACGAGCAGTACTTC. It translates to CASSRADSYEQYF.

There are many counts of this clonotype. The chain has TRBV6-5 and TRBJ2-5; D call uncertain. V dropped 7 bases and J dropped 13 bases, with 19 bases sitting between them. From germline, CDR1 is MNHEY and CDR2 SVGAGI. CDR3 size: 12 residues. The CDR3 DNA reads TGTGCCAGCACTCTCCCGGGCCTCCCCCCGTACTTC. Translation gives CASTLPGLPPYF.

About this clonotype itself: A much larger clone is a single base away; this may be a read error. The rearrangement joins TRBV7-8 to TRBJ2-1; 12 bases are a match to TRBD2. CDR1 is SGHVS, CDR2 FQNEAQ, per germline. The CDR3 totals 16 residues. The chain's CDR3 is CTSSLARTSGTYEQFF. In DNA, the CDR3 is TGTACCAGCAGCTTAGCGCGGACTAGCGGGACCTATGAGCAGTTCTTC.

This clonotype was observed many times. V usage is TRBV7-6 and J usage is TRBJ2-1; 9 bases map to TRBD1. Trimming removed 2 bases from V and 0 bases from J; junction bases left unmatched: 8. There are 18 residues in the CDR3. Looked up from germline, CDR1 is SGHVS and CDR2 is FNYEAQ. CDR3: CASSLLEGTGISYNEQFF. CDR3 sequence (DNA): TGTGCCAGCAGCTTACTGGAGGGGACAGGGATCTCCTACAATGAGCAGTTCTTC.

This clonotype came up many times. V and J are TRBV5-1 and TRBJ2-1; 13 bases line up with TRBD2. The ends lost 4 bases at V and 8 bases at J; junction bases unmatched: 9. Per germline, CDR1 SGHRS and CDR2 YFSETQ. CDR3 size: 16 residues. The CDR3 region has the DNA TGCGCCAGCAGCCTTGGACTAGCGGGGGAGCTCGATGAGCAGTTCTTC. Translated, it gives CASSLGLAGELDEQFF. The full variable domain, its missing parts supplied by reference TRBV5-1 and TRBJ2-1, is KAGVTQTPRYLIKTRGQQVTLSCSPISGHRSVSWYQQTPGQGLQFLFEYFSETQRNKGNFPGRFSGRQFSNSRSEMNVSTLELGDSALYLCASSLGLAGELDEQFFGPGTRLTVL.

A remark on this clonotype: This may stem from a read error, because a much larger clone lies one nucleotide away. The V and J genes are TRBV2 and TRBJ2-7, with unresolved D. This CDR3 spans 14 amino acids. The germline V gene has CDR1 SNHLY and CDR2 FYNNEI. The germline V and J ends were trimmed by 4 bases and 3 bases, with 13 bases remaining between them. CDR3 nucleotide sequence: TGTGCCAGCAGTGTCCAGGTCGGGCACTACGAGCAGTACTTC. It encodes CASSVQVGHYEQYF.

This clonotype has a count of ten or more. The chain has TRBV7-9 and TRBJ2-7; D tentatively fits TRBD1 or TRBD2 (5 bases each). The CDR3 runs to 16 residues. Germline-derived CDR1 and CDR2 are SEHNR and FQNEAQ (reference sequence). V was shortened by 0 bases and J by 3 bases, with 15 bases between the two germline ends. The CDR3: CASSLATGTGHYEQYF. In DNA, the CDR3 is TGTGCCAGCAGCTTAGCGACCGGGACGGGCCACTACGAGCAGTACTTC. The entire variable domain, with the rest obtained from reference TRBV7-9 and TRBJ2-7, is as follows: DTGVSQNPRHKITKRGQNVTFRCDPISEHNRLYWYRQTLGQGPEFLTYFQNEAQLEKSRLLSDRFSAERPKGSFSTLEIQRTEQGDSAMYLCASSLATGTGHYEQYFGPGTRLTVT.

This clonotype has a count of ten or more. The chain couples TRBV12-3 or TRBV12-4 to TRBJ2-1; D is undetermined. V dropped 3 bases and J dropped 2 bases, with 5 bases sitting between them. This CDR3 is 13 amino acids long. The CDR3: CASSFGAYNEQFF. CDR3 in DNA: TGTGCCAGCAGTTTCGGAGCCTACAATGAGCAGTTCTTC.

The chain uses TRBV27 and TRBJ2-7; D is perhaps TRBD1 (5 bases). There are 13 residues in the CDR3. Germline-derived CDR1 and CDR2 are MNHEY and SMNVEV (reference sequence). The V gene lost 6 bases and the J gene lost 10 bases, with 19 bases spanning the gap. The CDR3 DNA reads TGTGCCAGCAGCTTAGACCTTCAGGGCGACCAGTACTTC. It translates to CASSLDLQGDQYF.

This clonotype was observed many times. The chain employs TRBV11-3 and TRBJ2-1; 11 bases fit TRBD2. Germline CDR1 SGHNT, CDR2 YENEEA. V was pared by 6 bases and J by 8 bases, with 9 bases of the junction left unmatched. There are 15 residues in the CDR3. CDR3 sequence: CASSLTSGSGYEQFF. The CDR3 bases are TGTGCCAGCAGTCTAACTAGCGGGAGTGGCTATGAGCAGTTCTTC.

This clonotype was seen repeatedly, ten times or more. The chain's CDR3 is CSADGESGRDAYEQYF. The CDR3 DNA reads TGCAGTGCGGACGGGGAGAGCGGGAGGGACGCCTACGAGCAGTACTTC. The chain joins TRBV20-1 to TRBJ2-7, with 10 bases matching TRBD2. The germline V gene encodes CDR1 DFQATT and CDR2 SNEGSKA (reference sequence). V lost 6 bases and J lost 2; bases outside the gene matches: 13. The CDR3 contains 16 residues.

In regard to this clonotype: A read error is possible here, since a much larger clone lies one base away. The chain uses TRBV11-2 and TRBJ2-1; D unresolved. V gave up 1 base and J gave up 3 bases, with 10 bases separating them. This CDR3 region has 15 residues. Germline lookup yields CDR1 SGHAT and CDR2 FQNNGV. The chain's CDR3 is CASSLGPLDYNEQFF. Here the CDR3 DNA reads TGTGCCAGCAGCTTAGGCCCATTGGACTACAATGAGCAGTTCTTC.

This clonotype was counted ten times or more. This sequence joins TRBV6-4 and TRBJ1-2; TRBD1 is a possible D gene (5 bases). The CDR3 is made up of 14 amino acids. CDR1 is MRHNA, CDR2 SNTAGT, per germline. V was pared by 0 bases and J by 4 bases, with 9 bases between. CDR3 sequence reads: CASSDSQGVYGYTF. The CDR3 coding sequence is TGTGCCAGCAGTGACTCCCAGGGAGTCTATGGCTACACCTTC.

There are a few counts of this clonotype. The chain employs TRBV14 and TRBJ2-1; 11 bases are shared with TRBD2. The V and J ends lost 3 bases and 8 bases, in that order; junction bases with no gene match: 6. This CDR3 contains 15 residues. Per germline, CDR1 SGHDN and CDR2 FVKESK. CDR3 protein: CASSHRGLAVDEQFF. As DNA, the CDR3 is TGTGCCAGCAGCCACCGGGGACTAGCGGTTGATGAGCAGTTCTTC.

The chain couples TRBV29-1 to TRBJ2-2; unclear D gene. V lost 5 bases to trimming and J lost 3 bases, with 10 bases between them. Germline CDR1 SQVTM, CDR2 ANQGSEA. The CDR3 totals 13 residues. The CDR3 region is CSVRLLDTGELFF. CDR3 bases: TGCAGCGTTCGTCTCCTCGACACCGGGGAGCTGTTTTTT.

This clonotype was seen many times. The chain is built from TRBV6-5 and TRBJ1-2; a possible D gene is TRBD1 (5 bases). V was pared by 0 bases and J by 4 bases, with 6 bases between. The CDR3 consists of 13 residues. Looked up from germline, CDR1 is MNHEY and CDR2 is SVGAGI. CDR3 region: CASSYSTVYGYTF. For the CDR3, the DNA is TGTGCCAGCAGTTACTCGACAGTCTATGGCTACACCTTC.

This chain uses TRBV20-1 with TRBJ2-3; 8 positions agree with TRBD1. The CDR3 runs 15 residues. Germline lookup yields CDR1 DFQATT and CDR2 SNEGSKA (reference sequence). The ends lost 6 bases at V and 2 bases at J; junction bases unmatched: 10. The CDR3: CSALLGQGPTDTQYF. Written as DNA, the CDR3 is TGCAGTGCCCTACTCGGACAGGGCCCCACAGATACGCAGTATTTT.

The chain uses TRBV5-4 and TRBJ2-7; D remains unclear. The CDR3 contains 12 residues. Per the germline V gene, CDR1 is SGHNT and CDR2 is YYREEE (reference sequence). V was shortened by 4 bases and J by 4 bases, with 9 bases between the two germline ends. In DNA form, the CDR3 reads TGTGCCAGCAGCATCGGCGAGTACGAGCAGTACTTC. Protein: CASSIGEYEQYF.

The rearrangement joins TRBV18 to TRBJ2-1; weak D call: TRBD2 (5 bases). With 0 bases removed from V and 8 bases from J, the gap between germline ends came to 8 bases. There are 13 residues in the CDR3. Germline-derived CDR1 and CDR2 are KGHSH and LQKENI. The CDR3 loop reads CASSPPARDEQFF. The CDR3 DNA reads as TGTGCCAGCTCACCACCGGCGCGGGATGAGCAGTTCTTC.

There are many counts of this clonotype. V is TRBV20-1 and J is TRBJ1-6, with no clear D. Germline CDR1 is DFQATT and CDR2 is SNEGSKA (reference sequence). CDR3 size: 17 residues. With 0 bases removed from V and 0 bases from J, the gap between germline ends came to 12 bases. The DNA for the CDR3 is TGCAGTGCTAGAGAGGGTACGGGGAGCTCCTATAATTCACCCCTCCACTTT. Its protein is CSAREGTGSSYNSPLHF.

This clonotype showed up many times. J is TRBJ2-3 and V is TRBV21-1; TRBD1, the D gene given by the table, was not confirmed from the DNA. TRBV21-1 has pseudogene status. The CDR3 has 14 residues. The DNA for the CDR3 is TGTGCCAGCAGCAAGAAACAGGGCACAGATACGCAGTATTTT. Translated, it gives CASSKKQGTDTQYF.